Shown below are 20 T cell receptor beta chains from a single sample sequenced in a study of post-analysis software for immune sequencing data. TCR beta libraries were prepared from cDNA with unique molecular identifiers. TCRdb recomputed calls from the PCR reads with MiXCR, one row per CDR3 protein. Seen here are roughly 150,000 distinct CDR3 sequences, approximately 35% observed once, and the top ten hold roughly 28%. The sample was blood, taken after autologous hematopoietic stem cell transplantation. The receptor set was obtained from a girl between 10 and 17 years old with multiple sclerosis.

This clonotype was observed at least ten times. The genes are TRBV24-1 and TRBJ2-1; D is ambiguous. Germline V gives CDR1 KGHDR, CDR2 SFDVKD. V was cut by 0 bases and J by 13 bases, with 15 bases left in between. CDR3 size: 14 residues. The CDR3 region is CATSDLNDFSTQFF. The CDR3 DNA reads TGTGCCACCAGTGATTTGAACGACTTCTCGACCCAGTTCTTC.

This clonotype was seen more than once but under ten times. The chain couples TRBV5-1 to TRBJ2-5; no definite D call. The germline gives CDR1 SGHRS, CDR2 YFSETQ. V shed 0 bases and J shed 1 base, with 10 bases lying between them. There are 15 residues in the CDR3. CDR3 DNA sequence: TGCGCCAGCAGCTTGGAATCCTACCTCCAAGAGACCCAGTACTTC. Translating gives CASSLESYLQETQYF.

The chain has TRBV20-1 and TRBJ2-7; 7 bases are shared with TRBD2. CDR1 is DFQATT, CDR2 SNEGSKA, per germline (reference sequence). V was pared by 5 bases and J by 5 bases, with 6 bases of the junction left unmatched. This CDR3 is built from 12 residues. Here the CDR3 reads CSAAGVRNEQYF. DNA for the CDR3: TGCAGTGCTGCGGGAGTCCGGAACGAGCAGTACTTC.

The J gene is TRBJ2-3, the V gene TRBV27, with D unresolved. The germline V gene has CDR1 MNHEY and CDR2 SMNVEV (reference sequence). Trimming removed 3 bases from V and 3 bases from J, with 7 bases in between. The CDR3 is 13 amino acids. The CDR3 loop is CASSFFFTDTQYF. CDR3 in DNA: TGTGCCAGCAGTTTTTTCTTTACAGATACGCAGTATTTT.

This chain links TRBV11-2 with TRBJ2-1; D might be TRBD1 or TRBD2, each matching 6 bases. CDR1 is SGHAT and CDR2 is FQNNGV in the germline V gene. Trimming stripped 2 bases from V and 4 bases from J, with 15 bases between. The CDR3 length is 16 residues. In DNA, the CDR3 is TGTGCCAGCAGCTTAAGGGGGGACTCCTCGTACAATGAGCAGTTCTTC. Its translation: CASSLRGDSSYNEQFF.

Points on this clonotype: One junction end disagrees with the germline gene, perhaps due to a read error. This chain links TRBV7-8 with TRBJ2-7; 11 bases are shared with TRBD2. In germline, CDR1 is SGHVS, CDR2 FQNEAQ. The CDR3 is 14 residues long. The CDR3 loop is CASSLAGGMDEQYF. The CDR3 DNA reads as TGTGCCAGCAGCCTAGCGGGGGGAATGGACGAGCAGTACTTC.

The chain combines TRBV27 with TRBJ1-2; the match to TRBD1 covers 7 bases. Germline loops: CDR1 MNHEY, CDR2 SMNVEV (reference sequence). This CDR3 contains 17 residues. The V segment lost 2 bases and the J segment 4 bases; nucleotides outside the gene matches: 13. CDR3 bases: TGTGCCAGCAGTTTAACGCTCGACAGGGTTGGCTTCTATGGCTACACCTTC. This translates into CASSLTLDRVGFYGYTF.

The CDR3 coding sequence is TGTGCCAGCAGTGAGATTATGCGGTTCTTC. It translates to CASSEIMRFF. This rearrangement joins TRBV2 to TRBJ2-1; no firm D call. The CDR3 consists of 10 residues. Germline-derived CDR1 and CDR2 are SNHLY and FYNNEI. V lost 3 bases and J lost 15, with 9 bases in between.

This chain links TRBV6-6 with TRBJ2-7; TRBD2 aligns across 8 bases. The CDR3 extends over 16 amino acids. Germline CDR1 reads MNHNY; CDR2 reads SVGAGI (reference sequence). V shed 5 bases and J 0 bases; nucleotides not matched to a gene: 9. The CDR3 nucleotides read TGTGCCAGCAGTCCTCGGGGGGGACCCTTCTCCTACGAGCAGTACTTC. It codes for CASSPRGGPFSYEQYF.

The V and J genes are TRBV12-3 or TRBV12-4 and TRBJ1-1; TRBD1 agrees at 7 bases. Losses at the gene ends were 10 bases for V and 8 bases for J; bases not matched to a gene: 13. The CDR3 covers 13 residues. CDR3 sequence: CATRGKGGSEAFF. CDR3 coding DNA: TGTGCCACCAGGGGGAAAGGAGGATCAGAAGCTTTCTTT.

CDR3 residues: CASSFSVGWTQYF. The CDR3 DNA sequence: TGCGCCAGCAGCTTTTCAGTGGGGTGGACCCAGTACTTC. The rearrangement joins TRBV5-1 to TRBJ2-5; D is undetermined. The germline V and J ends were trimmed by 2 bases and 7 bases, with 12 bases remaining between them. This CDR3 is 13 amino acids long. Germline loops: CDR1 SGHRS, CDR2 YFSETQ.

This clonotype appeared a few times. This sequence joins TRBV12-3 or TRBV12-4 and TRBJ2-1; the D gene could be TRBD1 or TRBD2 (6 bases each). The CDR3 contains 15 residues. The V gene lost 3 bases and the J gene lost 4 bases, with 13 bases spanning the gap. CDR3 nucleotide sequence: TGTGCCAGCAGTTTCGGGGGCTCTTGGTACAATGAGCAGTTCTTC. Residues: CASSFGGSWYNEQFF.

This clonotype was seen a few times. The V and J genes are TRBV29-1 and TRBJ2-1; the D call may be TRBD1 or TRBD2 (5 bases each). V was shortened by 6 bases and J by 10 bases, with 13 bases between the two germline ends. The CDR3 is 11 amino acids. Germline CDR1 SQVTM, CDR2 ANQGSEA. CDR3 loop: CSVDNRDEQFF. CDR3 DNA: TGCAGCGTCGACAACCGGGACGAGCAGTTCTTC.

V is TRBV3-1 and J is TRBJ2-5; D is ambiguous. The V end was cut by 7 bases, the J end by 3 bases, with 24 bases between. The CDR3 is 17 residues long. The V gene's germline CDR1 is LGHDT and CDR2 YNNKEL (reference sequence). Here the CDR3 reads CASKPGSGAGPKETQYF. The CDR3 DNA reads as TGTGCCAGCAAGCCTGGGTCTGGAGCCGGGCCTAAAGAGACCCAGTACTTC.

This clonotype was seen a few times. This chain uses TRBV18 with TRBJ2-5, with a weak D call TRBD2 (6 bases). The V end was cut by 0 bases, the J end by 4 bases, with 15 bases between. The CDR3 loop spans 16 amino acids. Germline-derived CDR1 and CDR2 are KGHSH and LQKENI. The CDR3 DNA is TGTGCCAGCTCACCACCGGGGAGGACTTATGGAGAGACCCAGTACTTC. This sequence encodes CASSPPGRTYGETQYF.

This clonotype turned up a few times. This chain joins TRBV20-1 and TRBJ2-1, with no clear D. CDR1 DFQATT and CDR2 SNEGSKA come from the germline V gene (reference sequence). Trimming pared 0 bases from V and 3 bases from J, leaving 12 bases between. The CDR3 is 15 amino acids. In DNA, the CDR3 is TGCAGTGCTAGAGATTTTTCGACGGACTACAATGAGCAGTTCTTC. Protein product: CSARDFSTDYNEQFF.

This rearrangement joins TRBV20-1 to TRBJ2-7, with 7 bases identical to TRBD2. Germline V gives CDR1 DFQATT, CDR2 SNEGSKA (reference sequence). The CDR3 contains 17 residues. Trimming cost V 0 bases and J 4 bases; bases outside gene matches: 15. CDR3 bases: TGCAGTGCTAGAGATGCGGGGAGCGGGGACGGGCAATACGAGCAGTACTTC. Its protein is CSARDAGSGDGQYEQYF.

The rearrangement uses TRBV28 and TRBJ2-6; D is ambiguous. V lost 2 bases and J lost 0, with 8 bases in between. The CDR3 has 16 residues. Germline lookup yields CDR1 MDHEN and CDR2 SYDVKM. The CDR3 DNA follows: TGTGCCAGCAGTTTAACCCGGACCTCTGGGGCCAACGTCCTGACTTTC. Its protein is CASSLTRTSGANVLTF.

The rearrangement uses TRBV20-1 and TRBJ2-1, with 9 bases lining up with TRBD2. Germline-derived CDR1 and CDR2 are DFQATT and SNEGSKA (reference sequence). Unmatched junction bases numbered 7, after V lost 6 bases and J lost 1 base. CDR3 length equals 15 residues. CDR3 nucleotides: TGCAGTGCCAGGGGTCTAGCGGGATCCTACAATGAGCAGTTCTTC. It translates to CSARGLAGSYNEQFF.

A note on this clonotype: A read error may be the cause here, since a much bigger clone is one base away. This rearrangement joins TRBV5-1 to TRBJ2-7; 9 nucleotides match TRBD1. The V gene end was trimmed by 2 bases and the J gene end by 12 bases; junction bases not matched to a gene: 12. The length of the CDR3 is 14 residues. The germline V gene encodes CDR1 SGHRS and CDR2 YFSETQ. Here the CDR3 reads CASSFGQGRETRYF. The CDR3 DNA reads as TGCGCCAGCAGCTTTGGACAGGGGCGGGAGACCCGGTACTTC.